This T cell receptor (beta chain) was obtained from a study of spatial heterogeneity in lung cancer. Relative to its sample, this clonotype is medium-sized. Its matching antigen is unknown. This beta chain lies outside the target of a library built for alpha chains; its clone size means little. Study-wide results and limits: Tumor mutation counts were tracked by expanded intratumoral alpha and beta TCR counts.

Stated time point: sample taken at primary tumor resection. There were 72 donors, all of them untreated patients with early-stage non-small cell lung cancer. Whole RNA was taken from tumor, nontumor lung or frozen PBMC; it was then sequenced unsorted. TCRdb itself ran the 5' RACE reads through MiXCR, one entry per CDR3 protein. The table includes around 15,000 distinct CDR3 sequences, approximately 6.8% detected once. This TCR derives from a female donor with early-stage non-small cell lung cancer. This sample comprised lung tumor tissue, obtained at surgery.

CDR3 sequence: CASSAAENTEAFF. Written as DNA, the CDR3 is TGTGCCAGCAGCGCCGCCGAGAACACTGAAGCTTTCTTT. The genes are TRBV9 and TRBJ1-1; D unresolved. V lost 3 bases, J lost 1 base, and 7 bases lay in between. Germline V CDR1 and CDR2: SGDLS, YYNGEE. The CDR3 sequence is 13 residues long.